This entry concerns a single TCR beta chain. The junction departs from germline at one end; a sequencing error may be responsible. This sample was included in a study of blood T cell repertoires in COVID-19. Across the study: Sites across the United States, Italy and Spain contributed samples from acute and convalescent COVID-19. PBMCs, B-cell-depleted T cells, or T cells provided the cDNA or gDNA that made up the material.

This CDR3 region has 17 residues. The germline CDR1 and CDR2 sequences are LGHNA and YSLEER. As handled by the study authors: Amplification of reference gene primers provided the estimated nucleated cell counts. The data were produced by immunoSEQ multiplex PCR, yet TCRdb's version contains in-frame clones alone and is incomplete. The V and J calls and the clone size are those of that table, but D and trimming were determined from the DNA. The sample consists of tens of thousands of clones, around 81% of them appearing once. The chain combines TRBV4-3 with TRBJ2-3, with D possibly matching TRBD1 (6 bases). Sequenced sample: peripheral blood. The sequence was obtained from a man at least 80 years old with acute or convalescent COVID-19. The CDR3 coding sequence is TGCGCCAGCAGTCAAGACCATGGCAGGGGCAGCACAGATACGCAGTATTTT. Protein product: CASSQDHGRGSTDTQYF.